Ten or more counts support the clone carrying this TCR beta chain. The sample is drawn from a study of low-dose radiotherapy and immunotherapy resistance in tumors. Study background: Patients received 300 mg of oral aspirin each day across four cycles, commencing on cycle 1 day 1.

Covering alpha and beta chains, TRAV- and TRBV-specific primers were used for the first-strand cDNA. Both a constant-region primer and a V-primer adapter served to amplify TCRs across about 20 PCR cycles. Amplification of the isolated mRNA used in vitro transcription. TCRdb called the reads again in MiXCR, with one record for every CDR3 protein. This sample has tens of thousands of distinct CDR3 sequences, with less than 20% found just once. The time point is: after trial treatment. Stated treatment: LDRT plus nivolumab, ipilimumab, low-dose cyclophosphamide and aspirin (RACIN trial). Donors were treated with nivolumab, ipilimumab, aspirin, and low-dose cyclophosphamide and radiotherapy. Eligible patients bore advanced solid tumors devoid of tumor-infiltrating lymphocytes. Sequenced here: PBMCs, sampled after low-dose radiotherapy plus immunotherapy. This TCR derives from a male donor with prostate cancer.

The DNA for the CDR3 is TGTGCCAGCAGCTTCGCGGATCCCTACGAGCAGTACTTC. Translated: CASSFADPYEQYF. This sequence joins TRBV5-5 and TRBJ2-7; no clear D. Germline CDR1 SGHKS, CDR2 YYEKEE (reference sequence). This CDR3 comprises 13 residues. Trimming pared 2 bases from V and 2 bases from J, leaving 8 bases between.